Presented here are 8 T cell receptor beta chains from one specimen sequenced in a study of STAT5B mutations in CD4+ large granular lymphocyte leukemia. Sequencing used immunoSEQ multiplex PCR; TCRdb keeps in-frame clones, though not all of them. The profile shows 30,000 to 35,000 clones, roughly 65% of them singletons. Source material: CD4+ T cells from blood buffy coats. The receptor source for this set is a human donor in good health.

The chain joins TRBV9 to TRBJ2-7, with a tentative D call TRBD1 (6 bases). This CDR3 is 16 amino acids long. The V end lost 2 bases, the J end lost 2 bases, and 17 bases lay between the germline ends. Germline CDR1 reads SGDLS; CDR2 reads YYNGEE. CDR3 nucleotides: TGTGCCAGCAGCGTCGGACAGATGGGGGCCCCCTACGAGCAGTACTTC. It specifies CASSVGQMGAPYEQYF.

The chain employs TRBV5-6 and TRBJ2-1; D may be TRBD1 or TRBD2 (6 bases each). With 0 bases removed from V and 3 bases from J, the gap between germline ends came to 10 bases. Germline V gene lookup returns CDR1 SGHDT and CDR2 YYEEEE. The CDR3 has 15 residues. Here the CDR3 reads CASSLDGGHYNEQFF. The CDR3, as DNA: TGTGCCAGCAGCTTGGACGGGGGCCACTACAATGAGCAGTTCTTC.

This clone has just a few counts. The genes are TRBV5-1 and TRBJ1-1; D is ambiguous. Germline values: CDR1 SGHRS, CDR2 YFSETQ. Trimming removed 5 bases at V and 4 bases at J, with 9 bases between. This CDR3 has 12 amino acids. This CDR3 reads CASSGEGTEAFF. DNA of the CDR3: TGCGCCAGCAGTGGAGAAGGCACTGAAGCTTTCTTT.

V is TRBV5-1 and J is TRBJ2-3, with 7 bases matching TRBD1. CDR1 and CDR2 (germline): SGHRS, YFSETQ. Trimming took 8 bases from V and 0 from J; bases not matched to a gene: 6. The CDR3 contains 14 residues. The CDR3 loop is CASSGTVSTDTQYF. The CDR3 DNA is TGCGCCAGTTCCGGGACAGTTAGCACAGATACGCAGTATTTT.

The chain carries TRBV5-6 and TRBJ2-5; 13 bases fit TRBD2. The V and J ends lost 4 bases and 4 bases, in that order; junction bases with no gene match: 4. Germline loops: CDR1 SGHDT, CDR2 YYEEEE. CDR3 size: 15 residues. The DNA for the CDR3 is TGTGCCAGCAGCGTACTAGCGGGGGGGGCAGAGACCCAGTACTTC. The encoded protein is CASSVLAGGAETQYF.

This clone was seen only once. This sequence joins TRBV30 and TRBJ1-1; 7 positions match TRBD1. The CDR3 contains 19 residues. J lost 1 base, V lost 5 bases, and 22 bases had no gene match. From germline, CDR1 is GTSNPN and CDR2 SVGIG (reference sequence). The CDR3 protein is CAWERFDRDFLVGNTEAFF. The DNA for the CDR3 is TGTGCCTGGGAAAGGTTCGACAGGGATTTTTTAGTAGGGAACACTGAAGCTTTCTTT.

The chain is built from TRBV2 and TRBJ2-2; 12 bases line up with TRBD1. The CDR3 consists of 16 residues. Per germline, CDR1 SNHLY and CDR2 FYNNEI. Trimming at V came to 6 bases and at J to 9 bases, leaving 11 bases not matched to a gene. The CDR3 region has the DNA TGTGCCAGCAGGGCCGGGACAGGGGGCGAATTGAGGGAGCTGTTTTTT. Its translation is CASRAGTGGELRELFF.

This clone was seen only a few times. The gene calls are TRBV14 and TRBJ1-1, with 9 bases identical to TRBD1. V trimming: 0 bases; J trimming: 10 bases; junction bases outside the gene matches: 9. The CDR3 sequence is 15 residues long. Germline V gives CDR1 SGHDN, CDR2 FVKESK. The CDR3: CASSQDHGTGRGAFF. The CDR3 bases are TGTGCCAGCAGCCAAGATCATGGGACAGGGAGGGGAGCTTTCTTT. Filled out from reference TRBV14 and TRBJ1-1, the complete variable domain reads EAGVTQFPSHSVIEKGQTVTLRCDPISGHDNLYWYRRVMGKEIKFLLHFVKESKQDESGMPNNRFLAERTGGTYSTLKVQPAELEDSGVYFCASSQDHGTGRGAFFGQGTRLTVV.